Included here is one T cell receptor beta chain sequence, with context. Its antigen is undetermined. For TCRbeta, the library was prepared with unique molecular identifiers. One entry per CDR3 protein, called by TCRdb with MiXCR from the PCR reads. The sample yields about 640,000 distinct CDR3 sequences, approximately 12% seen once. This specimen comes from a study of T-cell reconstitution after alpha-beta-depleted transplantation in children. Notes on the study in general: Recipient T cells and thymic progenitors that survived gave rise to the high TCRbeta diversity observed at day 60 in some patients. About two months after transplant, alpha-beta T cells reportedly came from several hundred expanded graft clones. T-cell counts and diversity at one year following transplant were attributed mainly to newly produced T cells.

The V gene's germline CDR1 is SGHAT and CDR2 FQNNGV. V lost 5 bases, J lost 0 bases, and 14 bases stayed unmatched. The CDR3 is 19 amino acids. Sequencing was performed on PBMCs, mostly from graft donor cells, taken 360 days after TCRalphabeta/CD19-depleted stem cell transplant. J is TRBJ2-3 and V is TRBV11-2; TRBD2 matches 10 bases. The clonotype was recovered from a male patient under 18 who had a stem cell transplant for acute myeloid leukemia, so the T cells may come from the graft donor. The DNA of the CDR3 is TGTGCCAGCAGCCCGAGGCGTACTAGCGGGATAGGGAGCACAGATACGCAGTATTTT. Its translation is CASSPRRTSGIGSTDTQYF.